One and the same sample provided the 25 T cell receptor beta chains below, sequenced in a study of monozygotic twins with inflammatory bowel disease. After re-calling the 5' RACE reads, TCRdb lists one entry per CDR3 protein, DNA absent. The specimen's table records over 100,000 distinct CDR3 sequences. The material sequenced was blood. These receptors originate from a human donor with ulcerative colitis or Crohn's disease, or a healthy co-twin of an affected twin (not recorded which).

The rearrangement joins TRBV7-2 to TRBJ1-1; TCRdb outputs TRBD1, but without DNA this stays unchecked. Germline V lookup: CDR1 SGHTA, CDR2 FQGNSA. This CDR3 has 12 amino acids. CDR3: CASSRGTDRAFF. Supplemented by reference TRBV7-2 and TRBJ1-1, the full variable domain reads GAGVSQSPSNKVTEKGKDVELRCDPISGHTALYWYRQSLGQGLEFLIYFQGNSAPDKSGLPSDRFSAERTGGSVSTLTIQRTQQEDSAVYLCASSRGTDRAFFGQGTRLTVV.

This chain links TRBV20-1 with TRBJ1-1; TCRdb indicates TRBD1, and absent DNA this call remains unverified. The germline V gene has CDR1 DFQATT and CDR2 SNEGSKA (reference sequence). The CDR3 is 16 amino acids. The CDR3 sequence is CSARDVRGGGDTEAFF.

The rearrangement uses TRBV5-8 and TRBJ1-6. There are 13 residues in the CDR3. Germline-derived CDR1 and CDR2 are SGHTS and YDEGEE. CDR3 in amino acids: CASSLRRNSPLHF.

This chain links TRBV7-9 with TRBJ1-1; TCRdb gives TRBD1 as the D gene, but with no DNA this cannot be confirmed. This CDR3 is built from 15 residues. Germline V gene lookup returns CDR1 SEHNR and CDR2 FQNEAQ (reference sequence). CDR3 region: CASSLGSRDGNEAFF.

V gene TRBV5-6 combines with J gene TRBJ2-1; absent DNA, TCRdb's TRBD2 call cannot be checked. The CDR3 contains 15 residues. Germline loops: CDR1 SGHDT, CDR2 YYEEEE. The CDR3 loop is CASSLGSGGDNEQFF.

The V gene is TRBV7-2, the J gene TRBJ2-2. Germline-derived CDR1 and CDR2 are SGHTA and FQGNSA. The CDR3 runs 14 residues. The CDR3 spells CASSFSGTSGELFF. Full variable domain (missing parts from reference TRBV7-2 and TRBJ2-2): GAGVSQSPSNKVTEKGKDVELRCDPISGHTALYWYRQSLGQGLEFLIYFQGNSAPDKSGLPSDRFSAERTGGSVSTLTIQRTQQEDSAVYLCASSFSGTSGELFFGEGSRLTVL.

The rearrangement joins TRBV28 to TRBJ2-2; the D gene TCRdb calls, TRBD1, cannot be checked with no DNA. The germline V gene has CDR1 MDHEN and CDR2 SYDVKM. CDR3 length equals 15 residues. Here the CDR3 reads CASSPPLQGTGELFF. Looking up the rest from reference TRBV28 and TRBJ2-2 gives the full variable domain: DVKVTQSSRYLVKRTGEKVFLECVQDMDHENMFWYRQDPGLGLRLIYFSYDVKMKEKGDIPEGYSVSREKKERFSLILESASTNQTSMYLCASSPPLQGTGELFFGEGSRLTVL.

The chain combines TRBV5-4 with TRBJ2-7; absent DNA, TCRdb's TRBD1 call cannot be checked. Germline CDR1 reads SGHNT; CDR2 reads YYREEE (reference sequence). The CDR3 runs 14 residues. The CDR3 region is CASSVSGGRYEQYF. The full variable domain, with the rest looked up from reference TRBV5-4 and TRBJ2-7, is ETGVTQSPTHLIKTRGQQVTLRCSSQSGHNTVSWYQQALGQGPQFIFQYYREEENGRGNFPPRFSGLQFPNYSSELNVNALELDDSALYLCASSVSGGRYEQYFGPGTRLTVT.

The CDR3 spells CASSGTRVEQFF. The chain couples TRBV2 to TRBJ2-1; with no DNA, the TCRdb D assignment of TRBD2 cannot be verified. Looked up from germline, CDR1 is SNHLY and CDR2 is FYNNEI. This CDR3 comprises 12 residues.

V gene TRBV7-2 combines with J gene TRBJ2-3; TCRdb calls TRBD2, which cannot be checked without DNA. The CDR3 is 17 amino acids. CDR1 and CDR2 (germline): SGHTA, FQGNSA. CDR3 region: CASSLVSDLSSTDTQYF.

The rearrangement links TRBV7-6 to TRBJ2-5. Germline lookup yields CDR1 SGHVS and CDR2 FNYEAQ. The CDR3 spans 14 residues. The CDR3 sequence: CASSFTDLQETQYF.

The CDR3 here is CASSQRDTGELFF. This chain links TRBV12-3 or TRBV12-4 with TRBJ2-2. The length of the CDR3 is 13 residues.

The rearrangement uses TRBV7-8 and TRBJ1-6. There are 15 residues in the CDR3. Germline values: CDR1 SGHVS, CDR2 FQNEAQ. The CDR3 is CASSLDWQGDSPLHF.

V gene TRBV7-8 combines with J gene TRBJ2-2; TCRdb lists TRBD2, though no DNA is available to test this call. The CDR3 runs 17 residues. Germline V CDR1 and CDR2: SGHVS, FQNEAQ. This CDR3 reads CASSLTSGSGNTGELFF.

Here the CDR3 reads CSVEGGKNTDTQYF. The chain employs TRBV29-1 and TRBJ2-3; no DNA is available, so the TRBD2 call from TCRdb remains unchecked. The CDR3 sequence is 14 residues long. CDR1 is SQVTM and CDR2 is ANQGSEA in the germline V gene.

V is TRBV11-3 and J is TRBJ2-2; TCRdb calls TRBD1, which cannot be checked without DNA. The CDR3 contains 13 residues. Per the germline V gene, CDR1 is SGHNT and CDR2 is YENEEA. The CDR3 sequence: CASSLPPAGELFF.

V usage is TRBV4-3 and J usage is TRBJ1-2. The V gene's germline CDR1 is LGHNA and CDR2 YSLEER. The CDR3 sequence is 17 residues long. The CDR3: CASSQVIVEGPNYGYTF.

CDR3 protein: CASSLESGRVADTQYF. This sequence joins TRBV5-6 and TRBJ2-3; TCRdb's D call, TRBD2, is unchecked because there is no DNA. Germline values: CDR1 SGHDT, CDR2 YYEEEE. The CDR3 consists of 16 residues.

V gene TRBV5-6 combines with J gene TRBJ1-3; TCRdb designates TRBD1, a call that cannot be tested without DNA. Germline V gives CDR1 SGHDT, CDR2 YYEEEE. The length of the CDR3 is 15 residues. Here the CDR3 reads CASSLRTGRGNTIYF.

This chain connects TRBV7-6 to TRBJ2-2; TCRdb names TRBD1, which stays unverified in the absence of DNA. The CDR3 consists of 16 residues. Germline lookup yields CDR1 SGHVS and CDR2 FNYEAQ. Here the CDR3 reads CASSRDNGVDTGELFF. Full variable domain (rest looked up from reference TRBV7-6 and TRBJ2-2): GAGVSQSPRYKVTKRGQDVALRCDPISGHVSLYWYRQALGQGPEFLTYFNYEAQQDKSGLPNDRFSAERPEGSISTLTIQRTEQRDSAMYRCASSRDNGVDTGELFFGEGSRLTVL.

V is TRBV7-6 and J is TRBJ2-1; the D call from TCRdb, TRBD2, cannot be confirmed without DNA. The germline gives CDR1 SGHVS, CDR2 FNYEAQ. This CDR3 is built from 16 residues. Here the CDR3 reads CASSLAAGGLYNEQFF.

The chain combines TRBV7-2 with TRBJ1-2; TCRdb lists TRBD1, though no DNA is available to test this call. Germline V gene data show CDR1 as SGHTA and CDR2 as FQGNSA. This CDR3 comprises 13 residues. CDR3 protein: CASSSGQNYGYTF.

The chain has TRBV7-9 and TRBJ1-2; TCRdb returns TRBD1, unconfirmable since there is no DNA. The CDR3 is made up of 15 amino acids. CDR1 and CDR2 (germline): SEHNR, FQNEAQ (reference sequence). The CDR3: CASSLEGTGTDGYTF.

The chain uses TRBV4-2 and TRBJ2-6; TCRdb outputs TRBD2, but without DNA this stays unchecked. This CDR3 region has 18 residues. The germline CDR1 and CDR2 sequences are LGHNA and YNFKEQ. This CDR3 reads CASSPGGGQGPGANVLTF.

The CDR3 loop reads CASSLGGRDPNYGYTF. The chain has TRBV7-2 and TRBJ1-2; TCRdb's assignment of TRBD1 cannot be checked, as there is no DNA. CDR3 length: 16 residues. Germline-derived CDR1 and CDR2 are SGHTA and FQGNSA.